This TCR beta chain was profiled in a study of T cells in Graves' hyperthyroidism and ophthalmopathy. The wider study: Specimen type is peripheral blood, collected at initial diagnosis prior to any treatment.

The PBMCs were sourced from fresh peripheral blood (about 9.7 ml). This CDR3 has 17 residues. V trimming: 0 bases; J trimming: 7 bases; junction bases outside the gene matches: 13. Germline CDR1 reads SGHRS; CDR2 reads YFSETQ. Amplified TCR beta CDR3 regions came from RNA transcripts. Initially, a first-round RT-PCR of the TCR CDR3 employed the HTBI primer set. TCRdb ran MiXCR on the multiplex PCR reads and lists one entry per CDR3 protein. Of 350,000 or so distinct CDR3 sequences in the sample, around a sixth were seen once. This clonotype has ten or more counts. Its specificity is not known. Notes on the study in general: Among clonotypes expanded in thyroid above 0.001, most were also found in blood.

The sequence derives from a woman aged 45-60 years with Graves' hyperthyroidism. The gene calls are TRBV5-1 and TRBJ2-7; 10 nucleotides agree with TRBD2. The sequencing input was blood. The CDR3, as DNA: TGCGCCAGCAGCTTGGGACCGCCTAGCGGGAGCTACGGGGAGCAGTACTTC. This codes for CASSLGPPSGSYGEQYF.